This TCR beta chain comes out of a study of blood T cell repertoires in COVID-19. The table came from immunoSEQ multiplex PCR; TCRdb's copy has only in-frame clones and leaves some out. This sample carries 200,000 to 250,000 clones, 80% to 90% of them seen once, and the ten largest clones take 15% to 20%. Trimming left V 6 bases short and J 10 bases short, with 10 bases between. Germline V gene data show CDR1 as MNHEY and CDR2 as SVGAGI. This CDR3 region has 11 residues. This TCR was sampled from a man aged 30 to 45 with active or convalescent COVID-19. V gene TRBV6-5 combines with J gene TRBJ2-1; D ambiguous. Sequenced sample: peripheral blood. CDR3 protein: CASSQALEQFF. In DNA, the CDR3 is TGTGCCAGCAGCCAGGCCTTAGAGCAGTTCTTC.